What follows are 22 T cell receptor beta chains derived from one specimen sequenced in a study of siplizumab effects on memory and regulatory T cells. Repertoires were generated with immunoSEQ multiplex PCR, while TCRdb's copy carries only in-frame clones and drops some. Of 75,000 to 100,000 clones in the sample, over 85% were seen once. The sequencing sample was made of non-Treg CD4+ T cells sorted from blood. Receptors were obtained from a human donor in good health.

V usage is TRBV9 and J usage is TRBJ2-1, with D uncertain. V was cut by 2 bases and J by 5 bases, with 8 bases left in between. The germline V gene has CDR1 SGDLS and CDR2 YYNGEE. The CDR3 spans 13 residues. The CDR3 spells CASSVSRNNEQFF. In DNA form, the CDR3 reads TGTGCCAGCAGCGTCTCTAGGAACAATGAGCAGTTCTTC.

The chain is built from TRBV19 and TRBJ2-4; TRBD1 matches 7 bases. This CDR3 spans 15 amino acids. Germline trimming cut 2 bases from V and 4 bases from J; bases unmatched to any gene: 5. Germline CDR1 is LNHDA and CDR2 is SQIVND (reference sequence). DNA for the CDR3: TGTGCCAGTAGTATACGTGAGACAGGGAAAAACATTCAGTACTTC. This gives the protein CASSIRETGKNIQYF.

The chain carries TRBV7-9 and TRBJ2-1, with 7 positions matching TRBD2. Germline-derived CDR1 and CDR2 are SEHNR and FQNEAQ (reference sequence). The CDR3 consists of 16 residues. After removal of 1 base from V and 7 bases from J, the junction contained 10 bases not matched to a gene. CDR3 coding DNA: TGTGCCAGCAGCTTAGTACTAGCGTCTTTATTTAATGAGCAGTTCTTC. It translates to CASSLVLASLFNEQFF.

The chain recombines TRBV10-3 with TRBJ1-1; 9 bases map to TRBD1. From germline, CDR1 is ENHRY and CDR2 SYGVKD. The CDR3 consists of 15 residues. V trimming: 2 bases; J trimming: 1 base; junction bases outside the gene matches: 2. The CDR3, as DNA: TGTGCCATCAGTGAGAACAGGGGGCAGAACACTGAAGCTTTCTTT. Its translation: CAISENRGQNTEAFF.

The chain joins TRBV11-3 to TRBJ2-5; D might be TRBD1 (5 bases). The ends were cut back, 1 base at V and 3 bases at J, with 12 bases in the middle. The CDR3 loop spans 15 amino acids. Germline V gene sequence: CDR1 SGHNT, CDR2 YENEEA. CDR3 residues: CASSLGKTDKETQYF. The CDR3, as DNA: TGTGCCAGCAGCTTAGGCAAGACAGATAAAGAGACCCAGTACTTC.

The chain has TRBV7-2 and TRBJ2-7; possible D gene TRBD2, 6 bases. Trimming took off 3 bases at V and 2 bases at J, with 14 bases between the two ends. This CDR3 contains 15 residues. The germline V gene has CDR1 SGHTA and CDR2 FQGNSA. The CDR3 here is CASSLNSGEPYEQYF. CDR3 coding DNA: TGTGCCAGCAGCTTGAATAGCGGCGAACCCTACGAGCAGTACTTC.

The CDR3 spells CASSLQGWFADTQYF. The CDR3 DNA sequence: TGTGCCAGCAGTCTACAGGGGTGGTTCGCAGATACGCAGTATTTT. V is TRBV11-2 and J is TRBJ2-3, with 7 bases lining up with TRBD1. After removal of 6 bases from V and 4 bases from J, the junction contained 10 bases not matched to a gene. CDR3 size: 15 residues. Germline CDR1 and CDR2: SGHAT and FQNNGV.

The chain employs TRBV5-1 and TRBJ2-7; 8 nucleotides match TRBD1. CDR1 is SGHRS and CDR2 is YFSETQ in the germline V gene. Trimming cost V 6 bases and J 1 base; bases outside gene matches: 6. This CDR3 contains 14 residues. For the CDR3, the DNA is TGCGCCAGCAACCCGGACAGGGCGTCCTACGAGCAGTACTTC. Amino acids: CASNPDRASYEQYF.

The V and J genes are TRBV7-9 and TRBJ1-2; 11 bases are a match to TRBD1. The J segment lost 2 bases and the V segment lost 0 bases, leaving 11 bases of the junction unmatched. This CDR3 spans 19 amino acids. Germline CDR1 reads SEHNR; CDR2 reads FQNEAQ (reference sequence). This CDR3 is CASSLAPPGQGARNYGYTF. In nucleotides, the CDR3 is TGTGCCAGCAGCTTAGCCCCCCCTGGACAGGGGGCGCGGAACTATGGCTACACCTTC.

The CDR3 sequence is CASSTSTPGANVLTF. CDR3 DNA: TGCGCCAGCAGCACCTCGACACCTGGGGCCAACGTCCTGACTTTC. The rearrangement uses TRBV5-1 and TRBJ2-6; no firm D call. V was cut by 4 bases and J by 2 bases, with 10 bases left in between. Per germline, CDR1 SGHRS and CDR2 YFSETQ. This CDR3 comprises 15 residues.

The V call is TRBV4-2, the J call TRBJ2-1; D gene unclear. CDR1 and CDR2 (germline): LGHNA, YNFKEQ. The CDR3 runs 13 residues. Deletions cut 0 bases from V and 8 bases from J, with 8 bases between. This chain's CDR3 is CASSQDDGDEQFF. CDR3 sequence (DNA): TGTGCCAGCAGCCAAGATGATGGGGATGAGCAGTTCTTC.

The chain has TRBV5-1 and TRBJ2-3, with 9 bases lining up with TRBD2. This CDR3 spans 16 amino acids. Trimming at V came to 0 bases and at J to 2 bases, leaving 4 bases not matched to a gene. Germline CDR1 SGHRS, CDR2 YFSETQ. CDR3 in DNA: TGCGCCAGCAGCTTGGGGGCTAGCGGGAACACAGATACGCAGTATTTT. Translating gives CASSLGASGNTDTQYF.

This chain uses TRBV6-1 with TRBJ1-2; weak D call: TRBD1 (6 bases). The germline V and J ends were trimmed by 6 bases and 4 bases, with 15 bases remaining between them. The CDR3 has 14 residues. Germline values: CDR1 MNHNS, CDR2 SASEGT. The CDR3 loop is CASRKDSKPYGYTF. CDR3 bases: TGTGCCAGCAGGAAGGACAGCAAGCCCTATGGCTACACCTTC.

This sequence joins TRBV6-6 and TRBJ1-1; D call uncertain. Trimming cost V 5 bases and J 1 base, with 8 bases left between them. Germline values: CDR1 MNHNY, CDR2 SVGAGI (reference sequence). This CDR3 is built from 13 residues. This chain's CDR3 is CASSATPNTEAFF. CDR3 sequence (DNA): TGTGCCAGCAGTGCTACACCGAACACTGAAGCTTTCTTT.

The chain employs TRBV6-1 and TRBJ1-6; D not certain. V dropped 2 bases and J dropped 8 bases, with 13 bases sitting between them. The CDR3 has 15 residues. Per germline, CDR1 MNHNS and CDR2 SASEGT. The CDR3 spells CASSEIPVGYSPLHF. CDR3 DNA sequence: TGTGCCAGCAGTGAAATCCCCGTGGGGTATTCACCCCTCCACTTT.

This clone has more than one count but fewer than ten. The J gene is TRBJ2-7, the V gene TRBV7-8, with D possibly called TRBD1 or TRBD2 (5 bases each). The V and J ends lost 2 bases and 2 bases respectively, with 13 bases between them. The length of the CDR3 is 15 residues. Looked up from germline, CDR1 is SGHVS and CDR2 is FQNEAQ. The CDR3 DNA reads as TGTGCCAGCAGCTTATATCGGGACCCTACCTACGAGCAGTACTTC. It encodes CASSLYRDPTYEQYF.

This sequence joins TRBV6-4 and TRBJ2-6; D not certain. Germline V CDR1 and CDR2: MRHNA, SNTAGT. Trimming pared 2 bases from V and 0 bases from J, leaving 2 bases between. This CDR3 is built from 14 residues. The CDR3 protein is CASSDNSGANVLTF. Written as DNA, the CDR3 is TGTGCCAGCAGTGACAACTCTGGGGCCAACGTCCTGACTTTC.

In DNA, the CDR3 is TGTGCCAGCAGCGGGGTCCAGGCAGGTTGGGACAGGGGGCGCCGGTGTGAAAAACTGTTTTTT. It specifies CASSGVQAGWDRGRRCEKLFF. The chain employs TRBV7-6 and TRBJ1-4; the match to TRBD1 covers 12 bases. The CDR3 sequence is 21 residues long. Germline loops: CDR1 SGHVS, CDR2 FNYEAQ. V was clipped by 5 bases and J by 7 bases; unmatched bases: 23.

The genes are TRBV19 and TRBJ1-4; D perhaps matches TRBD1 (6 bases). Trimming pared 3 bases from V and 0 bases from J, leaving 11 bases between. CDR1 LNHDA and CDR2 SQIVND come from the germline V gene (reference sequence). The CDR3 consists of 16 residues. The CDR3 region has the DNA TGTGCCAGTAGTATCCTGAGACAGGCAACTAATGAAAAACTGTTTTTT. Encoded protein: CASSILRQATNEKLFF.

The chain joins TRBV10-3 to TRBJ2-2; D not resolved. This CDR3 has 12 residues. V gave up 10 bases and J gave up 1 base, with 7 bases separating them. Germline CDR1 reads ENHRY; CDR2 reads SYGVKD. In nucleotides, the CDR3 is TGTGCCACGAACAAGAACACCGGGGAGCTGTTTTTT. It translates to CATNKNTGELFF.

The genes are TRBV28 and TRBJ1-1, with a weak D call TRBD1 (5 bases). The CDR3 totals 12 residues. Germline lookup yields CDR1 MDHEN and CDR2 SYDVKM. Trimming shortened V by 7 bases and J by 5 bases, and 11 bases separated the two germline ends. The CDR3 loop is CASTQAGTEAFF. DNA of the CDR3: TGTGCCAGCACCCAGGCAGGGACTGAAGCTTTCTTT.

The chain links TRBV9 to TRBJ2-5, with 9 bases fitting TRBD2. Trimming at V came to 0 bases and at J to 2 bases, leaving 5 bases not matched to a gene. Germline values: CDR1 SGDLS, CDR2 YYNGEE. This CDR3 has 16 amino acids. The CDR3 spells CASSVGLAVDQETQYF. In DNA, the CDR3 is TGTGCCAGCAGCGTAGGACTAGCGGTTGATCAAGAGACCCAGTACTTC. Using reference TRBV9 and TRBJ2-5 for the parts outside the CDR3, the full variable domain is DSGVTQTPKHLITATGQRVTLRCSPRSGDLSVYWYQQSLDQGLQFLIQYYNGEERAKGNILERFSAQQFPDLHSELNLSSLELGDSALYFCASSVGLAVDQETQYFGPGTRLLVL.